The rows below give T cell receptor beta chains drawn from one sample of a study of blood T cell repertoires in COVID-19. Here immunoSEQ multiplex PCR was the method, and the copy in TCRdb shows in-frame clones only, minus some. The data show approximately 300,000 clones, roughly 90% seen once. Sequencing was carried out using PBMCs or T cells enriched from blood (not recorded which). The receptor set was obtained from a man between 60 and 75 years old who had recovered from COVID-19. The CDR3 runs from the conserved cysteine through the conserved F or W. D genes are given only for firm matches. Part of the rows lack a size; the others show once, few, many or a class for expanded clones.

DNA: TGTGCCAGTTGGGACACCTCCTACGAGCAGTACTTC
CDR3: CASWDTSYEQYF
size: .
J: TRBJ2-7
V: TRBV6-5
D: .
length: 12

DNA: TGCGCCAGCAGCGTCGAAGCCGCCTATGGCTACACCTTC
CDR3: CASSVEAAYGYTF
size: .
J: TRBJ1-2
V: TRBV5-1
D: .
length: 13

DNA: TGTGCCACATCCCCGAGGGTGGAAGGGGAGCAGTACTTC
CDR3: CATSPRVEGEQYF
size: .
J: TRBJ2-7
V: TRBV10-3
D: .
length: 13

DNA: TGCGCCAGCAGCCGGGGGCAGGGGAGTTTCGACGAGCAGTACTTC
CDR3: CASSRGQGSFDEQYF
size: once
J: TRBJ2-7
V: TRBV4-1
D: .
length: 15

DNA: TGTGCCAGTAGTATAGTCGGGACAGGGGGCGATTCACCCCTCCACTTT
CDR3: CASSIVGTGGDSPLHF
size: .
J: TRBJ1-6
V: TRBV19
D: TRBD1
length: 16

DNA: TGTGCCAGCAGTGGTTTAGCTTTGTCTGAAAGGCCCCAGCATTTT
CDR3: CASSGLALSERPQHF
size: .
J: TRBJ1-5
V: TRBV2
D: .
length: 15

DNA: TGTGCCAGCAGCCAACGACTAGTCAGAGTGAACGAGCAGTACTTC
CDR3: CASSQRLVRVNEQYF
size: .
J: TRBJ2-7
V: TRBV3-1/TRBV3-2
D: .
length: 15

DNA: TGTGCCAGTAGTAGAGCGGTAGGGGGTGAAAAACTGTTTTTT
CDR3: CASSRAVGGEKLFF
size: .
J: TRBJ1-4
V: TRBV19
D: .
length: 14

DNA: TGTGCCAGCAGCCTGGGGAGGGTTACAACTAATGAAAAACTGTTTTTT
CDR3: CASSLGRVTTNEKLFF
size: .
J: TRBJ1-4
V: TRBV9
D: .
length: 16

DNA: TGCGCCAGCAGCTTGAGCGGCCTGGGACAGGGCAACTCTGGAAACACCATATATTTT
CDR3: CASSLSGLGQGNSGNTIYF
size: .
J: TRBJ1-3
V: TRBV5-1
D: TRBD1
length: 19

DNA: TGCGCCAGCAGCCAAGAGATAAGGTTCCGAGAGGGGGATTCACCCCTCCACTTT
CDR3: CASSQEIRFREGDSPLHF
size: .
J: TRBJ1-6
V: TRBV4-3
D: .
length: 18

DNA: TGCGCCAGCAGCTTGAAGCCCACGGGGCAGGGGGCCACTGAAGCTTTCTTT
CDR3: CASSLKPTGQGATEAFF
size: .
J: TRBJ1-1
V: TRBV5-1
D: TRBD1
length: 17

DNA: TGTGCCAGCAGCCCCCGGGACAGGTTCAACACTGAAGCTTTCTTT
CDR3: CASSPRDRFNTEAFF
size: .
J: TRBJ1-1
V: TRBV5-8
D: TRBD1
length: 15

DNA: TGTGCCAGCAGCGCCCGGGACAACCCCTCCTACGAGCAGTACTTC
CDR3: CASSARDNPSYEQYF
size: .
J: TRBJ2-7
V: TRBV7-9
D: .
length: 15

DNA: TGTGCCAGCAGGGGGACTAGCGGGGTTACAGATACGCAGTATTTT
CDR3: CASRGTSGVTDTQYF
size: few
J: TRBJ2-3
V: TRBV2
D: TRBD2
length: 15

DNA: TGTGCCAGCAGTCAGACAGGGATCAATCAGCCCCAGCATTTT
CDR3: CASSQTGINQPQHF
size: .
J: TRBJ1-5
V: TRBV6-2/TRBV6-3
D: TRBD1
length: 14

DNA: TGCGCCAGCAGCTTAGCCCTCCTTTGGGACAATTCGTCACCCCTCCACTTT
CDR3: CASSLALLWDNSSPLHF
size: .
J: TRBJ1-6
V: TRBV5-1
D: .
length: 17

DNA: TGTGCCAGCAGTCCGTCGGGGACTAGTTCCCATGAGCAGTTCTTC
CDR3: CASSPSGTSSHEQFF
size: .
J: TRBJ2-1
V: TRBV7-9
D: TRBD2
length: 15

DNA: TGTGCCAGCAGCCAAGATCAGAGGCAGGGCTACACCTTC
CDR3: CASSQDQRQGYTF
size: .
J: TRBJ1-2
V: TRBV3-1/TRBV3-2
D: .
length: 13

DNA: TGTGCCAGCAGCCAGGGACTAGCGGGGGGGACTAGCACAGATACGCAGTATTTT
CDR3: CASSQGLAGGTSTDTQYF
size: .
J: TRBJ2-3
V: TRBV11-2
D: TRBD2
length: 18

DNA: TGTGCCAGCAGTTCAACTAGCGGAATAACAGATACGCAGTATTTT
CDR3: CASSSTSGITDTQYF
size: once
J: TRBJ2-3
V: TRBV6-5
D: TRBD2
length: 15

DNA: TGTGCCAGCGGTCAGGTCTCCGGGGAGCTGTTTTTT
CDR3: CASGQVSGELFF
size: .
J: TRBJ2-2
V: TRBV27
D: .
length: 12

DNA: TGTGCCACCGCCACAGGAGAGAACACTGAAGCTTTCTTT
CDR3: CATATGENTEAFF
size: once
J: TRBJ1-1
V: TRBV10-3
D: .
length: 13

DNA: TGTGCCAGCAGCCAACAGGAGGGTCCTGAAGCTTTCTTT
CDR3: CASSQQEGPEAFF
size: .
J: TRBJ1-1
V: TRBV3-1/TRBV3-2
D: .
length: 13

DNA: TGTGCCAGCAGAGGAGATAGCGGGAGCTCCTACAATGAGCAGTTCTTC
CDR3: CASRGDSGSSYNEQFF
size: once
J: TRBJ2-1
V: TRBV21-1
D: .
length: 16

DNA: TGCGCCAGCAGCTCAAGGGGACTTGCCAACCCCCGCGGGCAGTACTTC
CDR3: CASSSRGLANPRGQYF
size: .
J: TRBJ2-7
V: TRBV4-1
D: .
length: 16

DNA: TGTGCCAGCAGCGAGCCGGGGGAGCTCCCCTTTTACGAGCAGTACTTC
CDR3: CASSEPGELPFYEQYF
size: .
J: TRBJ2-7
V: TRBV21-1
D: .
length: 16

DNA: TGTGCCAGCAGCGCAGGACTAGCGGGAGTTGCAGATACGCAGTATTTT
CDR3: CASSAGLAGVADTQYF
size: .
J: TRBJ2-3
V: TRBV7-9
D: TRBD2
length: 16

DNA: TGTGCCAGCAGTGAAATTAGGGGAACAGGGGGCGAGCAGTACTTC
CDR3: CASSEIRGTGGEQYF
size: .
J: TRBJ2-7
V: TRBV2
D: TRBD1
length: 15

DNA: TGTGCCAGCAGCTTGGCAGGATTCCAGCCCCAGCATTTT
CDR3: CASSLAGFQPQHF
size: .
J: TRBJ1-5
V: TRBV5-6
D: .
length: 13

DNA: TGTGCCAGCCAAAAATCGCAGGGGGCTTTCGCTGAAGCTTTCTTT
CDR3: CASQKSQGAFAEAFF
size: many
J: TRBJ1-1
V: TRBV19
D: TRBD1
length: 15

DNA: TGTGCCAGCAGTCAAGTAGCCTACGAGCAGTACTTC
CDR3: CASSQVAYEQYF
size: .
J: TRBJ2-7
V: TRBV6-2/TRBV6-3
D: .
length: 12

DNA: TGTGCCTGGGCATTAGGACAGACGCGGGAGCAGTACTTC
CDR3: CAWALGQTREQYF
size: .
J: TRBJ2-7
V: TRBV30
D: .
length: 13

DNA: TGCGCCAGCAGCCAAGATCCTATAACTAACTATGGCTACACCTTC
CDR3: CASSQDPITNYGYTF
size: .
J: TRBJ1-2
V: TRBV4-3
D: .
length: 15

DNA: TGTGCCAGCAGCCGACAGACCGCTAGCGGGGAGCTGTTTTTT
CDR3: CASSRQTASGELFF
size: .
J: TRBJ2-2
V: TRBV11-2
D: .
length: 14